This TCR beta chain was observed in a study of blood T cell repertoires in COVID-19. Clones were sequenced by immunoSEQ multiplex PCR, and TCRdb holds only the in-frame ones, with some missing. Altogether roughly 570,000 clones are present, 85% to 90% being singletons, with the ten largest covering roughly 7.3%. Looked up from germline, CDR1 is GTSNPN and CDR2 is SVGIG (reference sequence). The V end was cut by 5 bases, the J end by 4 bases, with 14 bases between. CDR3 length: 13 amino acids. This clone showed up just a few times. The V gene is TRBV30, the J gene TRBJ1-2, with D possibly matching TRBD1 (6 bases). Sequenced: peripheral blood. This receptor was taken from a woman aged 50 to 60 with COVID-19, enrolled during active disease. The CDR3 reads CAWVAGASYGYTF. CDR3 nucleotides: TGTGCCTGGGTAGCAGGGGCCAGCTATGGCTACACCTTC.